This T cell receptor (beta chain) was identified in a study of PD-1 blockade in classical Hodgkin lymphoma. Produced via immunoSEQ multiplex PCR; TCRdb's table is partial and in-frame only. Altogether over 25,000 clones are present, less than 85% being singletons, with the ten largest covering 20% to 25%. Brentuximab vedotin exposure varied among the patients, all of whom had relapsed after autologous stem cell transplantation. The source material was peripheral blood mononuclear cells (PBMCs), sampled before the second cycle of nivolumab. This receptor was taken from a human donor with classical Hodgkin lymphoma.

The CDR3 sequence is CASSPGGMTIYF. The CDR3 DNA follows: TGTGCCAGCAGCCCGGGGGGTATGACCATATATTTT. The chain carries TRBV5-4 and TRBJ1-3; a weak D match, TRBD1 (5 bases). This CDR3 has 12 amino acids. Trimming removed 4 bases from V and 10 bases from J, with 12 bases in between. Germline CDR1 and CDR2: SGHNT and YYREEE (reference sequence).